The 2 T cell receptor beta chains below come from one sample, sequenced in a study of cytotoxic CD8 clonotypes in ibrutinib-treated CLL. Method: immunoSEQ multiplex PCR; TCRdb's copy keeps in-frame clones and lacks some. This repertoire shows about 45,000 clones, 65% to 70% found once; its top ten account for around a fifth. The sequencing used PBMCs, collected after 24 months of ibrutinib treatment. Source of these receptors: a human donor with chronic lymphocytic leukemia.

This rearrangement joins TRBV7-9 to TRBJ2-1; 13 bases are a match to TRBD2. The germline V gene has CDR1 SEHNR and CDR2 FQNEAQ (reference sequence). With V trimmed by 4 bases and J by 6 bases, 6 bases remained unmatched. This CDR3 has 16 residues. The CDR3 reads CASSSSGTSGINEQFF. CDR3 bases: TGTGCCAGCAGCTCATCCGGGACTAGCGGGATCAATGAGCAGTTCTTC.

The rearrangement uses TRBV2 and TRBJ1-2, with D possibly TRBD1 on 5 matching bases. The CDR3 is made up of 12 amino acids. V shed 7 bases and J shed 0 bases, with 6 bases lying between them. Germline values: CDR1 SNHLY, CDR2 FYNNEI. The CDR3 region has the DNA TGTGCCAGCATAGGGGCTAACTATGGCTACACCTTC. This codes for CASIGANYGYTF.